Presented here are 24 T cell receptor beta chains from one specimen sequenced in a study of identical twins. MiXCR was run by TCRdb on the 5' RACE reads, yielding one entry per CDR3 protein. Of 550,000 to 700,000 distinct CDR3 sequences listed, more than 9% are singletons. The sample was also linked to a second study, of yellow fever vaccine responses in identical twins.

The material sequenced was PBMCs. The receptors shown here come from a woman aged 18-35 years in good health.

Ten or more counts support this clonotype. The CDR3 nucleotides are TGTGCCAGCAGCTCAAGAGACGCGCACAATGAGCAGTTCTTC. Translation: CASSSRDAHNEQFF. The chain recombines TRBV7-2 with TRBJ2-1; D gene uncertain. The germline V gene encodes CDR1 SGHTA and CDR2 FQGNSA. V lost 4 bases, J lost 5 bases, and 12 bases lay in between. The CDR3 runs to 14 residues. Full variable domain (remainder filled in from reference TRBV7-2 and TRBJ2-1): GAGVSQSPSNKVTEKGKDVELRCDPISGHTALYWYRQSLGQGLEFLIYFQGNSAPDKSGLPSDRFSAERTGGSVSTLTIQRTQQEDSAVYLCASSSRDAHNEQFFGPGTRLTVL.

This chain joins TRBV7-6 and TRBJ2-3; TRBD2 matches 12 bases. The trim removed 5 bases at V and 3 bases at J, leaving 9 bases unmatched. The CDR3 covers 17 residues. CDR1 and CDR2 (germline): SGHVS, FNYEAQ. The CDR3: CASSPWTSGVATDTQYF. The CDR3 DNA reads as TGTGCCAGCAGCCCCTGGACTAGCGGGGTTGCAACAGATACGCAGTATTTT.

Only a few counts were recorded for this clonotype. The rearrangement uses TRBV7-9 and TRBJ2-5; the D is unclear. The V and J ends lost 7 bases and 8 bases respectively, with 11 bases between them. The germline CDR1 and CDR2 sequences are SEHNR and FQNEAQ (reference sequence). There are 11 residues in the CDR3. The CDR3 reads CASTSKQTQYF. CDR3 nucleotide sequence: TGTGCCAGCACCTCCAAGCAAACCCAGTACTTC.

The V call is TRBV20-1, the J call TRBJ1-5; TRBD1 is a possible D gene (5 bases). V was shortened by 6 bases and J by 11 bases, with 23 bases between the two germline ends. Germline V lookup: CDR1 DFQATT, CDR2 SNEGSKA (reference sequence). The CDR3 extends over 14 amino acids. The CDR3 nucleotides are TGCAGTGCCACCAATCCGGGGGGTCCAGGAGCCCAGCATTTT. Its translation: CSATNPGGPGAQHF.

This clonotype was picked up a small number of times. This sequence joins TRBV12-3 or TRBV12-4 and TRBJ2-4; TRBD2 aligns across 16 bases. This CDR3 has 21 residues. After removal of 3 bases from V and 7 bases from J, the junction contained 18 bases not matched to a gene. The CDR3 sequence: CASSLTPGTSGRGYGANIQYF. The DNA for the CDR3 is TGTGCCAGCAGTTTGACCCCCGGGACTAGCGGGAGGGGATACGGTGCCAACATTCAGTACTTC.

The table lists this clonotype with a few counts. V usage is TRBV5-1 and J usage is TRBJ2-3, with a tentative D call TRBD2 (6 bases). This CDR3 is built from 14 residues. Trimming cost V 2 bases and J 6 bases, with 13 bases left between them. CDR1 and CDR2 from the germline V gene are SGHRS and YFSETQ. CDR3 amino acids: CASSFRDGGDTQYF. CDR3 bases: TGCGCCAGCAGCTTCCGGGACGGAGGGGATACGCAGTATTTT.

There are a few counts of this clonotype. The gene calls are TRBV29-1 and TRBJ2-4, with D uncertain. V lost 4 bases, J lost 9 bases, and 16 bases lay in between. The CDR3 loop spans 13 amino acids. Germline loops: CDR1 SQVTM, CDR2 ANQGSEA. CDR3 sequence: CSVGTADWSIQYF. CDR3 coding DNA: TGCAGCGTTGGGACGGCGGATTGGAGCATTCAGTACTTC.

The CDR3 DNA sequence: TGCAGTGCTAGAGAAATAGGGCGGGAGAATTCACCCCTCCACTTT. It specifies CSAREIGRENSPLHF. The rearrangement joins TRBV20-1 to TRBJ1-6; D is unresolved. Per the germline V gene, CDR1 is DFQATT and CDR2 is SNEGSKA (reference sequence). There are 15 residues in the CDR3. V was trimmed by 0 bases and J by 7 bases, leaving 13 bases between them.

At least ten counts were recorded for this clonotype. The V gene is TRBV6-1, the J gene TRBJ2-3, with 11 bases lining up with TRBD2. This CDR3 has 19 residues. Unmatched junction bases numbered 16, after V lost 8 bases and J lost 0 bases. CDR1 is MNHNS, CDR2 SASEGT, per germline. CDR3 sequence: CASLNELTGTSGSTDTQYF. CDR3 in DNA: TGTGCCAGCCTTAATGAGCTTACCGGGACTAGCGGTAGCACAGATACGCAGTATTTT.

The CDR3 sequence is CASSQTGQGAMTDTQYF. CDR3 bases: TGTGCCAGCAGCCAGACCGGACAGGGGGCGATGACAGATACGCAGTATTTT. The rearrangement uses TRBV3-1 and TRBJ2-3, with TRBD1 identical over 11 bases. Germline values: CDR1 LGHDT, CDR2 YNNKEL (reference sequence). The trim removed 3 bases at V and 3 bases at J, leaving 8 bases unmatched. The CDR3 has 17 amino acids.

This clonotype was counted between two and nine times. The chain employs TRBV14 and TRBJ2-7; 7 nucleotides agree with TRBD1. This CDR3 has 14 residues. Germline lookup yields CDR1 SGHDN and CDR2 FVKESK. The ends lost 3 bases at V and 6 bases at J; junction bases unmatched: 8. CDR3 amino acids: CASSQVGTAGEQYF. In nucleotides, the CDR3 is TGTGCCAGCAGCCAGGTAGGGACAGCTGGCGAGCAGTACTTC.

The gene calls are TRBV4-1 and TRBJ1-2, with 7 bases identical to TRBD1. With 4 bases clipped from V and 2 bases from J, the junction kept 10 bases outside the gene matches. The germline V gene encodes CDR1 MGHRA and CDR2 YSYEKL. The CDR3 totals 16 residues. The CDR3 DNA sequence: TGCGCCAGCAGCCCGACAGGGCTGGCCGAAAACTATGGCTACACCTTC. It yields the protein CASSPTGLAENYGYTF.

This clonotype has more than one count but fewer than ten. V is TRBV25-1 and J is TRBJ2-1; D is possibly TRBD2 (5 bases). The CDR3 loop spans 14 amino acids. The germline gives CDR1 MGHDK, CDR2 SYGVNS. Between the trimmed V and J ends, which lost 3 bases and 11 bases, there was a span of 17 bases. CDR3 sequence: CASSERAEELKQFF. The CDR3 nucleotides read TGTGCCAGCAGTGAGAGGGCAGAGGAACTAAAGCAGTTCTTC.

This clonotype was detected a few times. This chain's CDR3 is CASSARQGNEQYF. As DNA, the CDR3 is TGTGCCAGCAGCGCCCGACAGGGTAACGAGCAGTACTTC. The J gene is TRBJ2-7, the V gene TRBV7-6; 7 positions match TRBD1. Germline CDR1 and CDR2: SGHVS and FNYEAQ. V shed 5 bases, J shed 5 bases, and the junction held 6 bases outside the gene matches. The CDR3 sequence is 13 residues long.

The V and J genes are TRBV7-9 and TRBJ2-2; no firm D call. Germline assignment: CDR1 SEHNR and CDR2 FQNEAQ (reference sequence). CDR3 length: 15 residues. The ends were cut back, 10 bases at V and 6 bases at J, with 21 bases in the middle. CDR3 bases: TGTGCCACCCAGCTTAGCTCCCAGATAGCCGGGGAGCTGTTTTTT. Its protein product is CATQLSSQIAGELFF.

This clonotype was detected only a few times. CDR3 loop: CASREATGELFF. The CDR3 nucleotides are TGTGCCAGCAGGGAGGCAACCGGGGAGCTGTTTTTT. This rearrangement joins TRBV7-9 to TRBJ2-2, with D perhaps TRBD2 (5 bases). The length of the CDR3 is 12 residues. The V end lost 6 bases, the J end lost 5 bases, and 7 bases lay between the germline ends. Germline V lookup: CDR1 SEHNR, CDR2 FQNEAQ (reference sequence). Supplemented by reference TRBV7-9 and TRBJ2-2, the full variable domain reads DTGVSQNPRHKITKRGQNVTFRCDPISEHNRLYWYRQTLGQGPEFLTYFQNEAQLEKSRLLSDRFSAERPKGSFSTLEIQRTEQGDSAMYLCASREATGELFFGEGSRLTVL.

V gene TRBV5-6 combines with J gene TRBJ2-7; D possibly matches TRBD1 or TRBD2 (5 bases each). V gave up 3 bases and J gave up 3 bases, with 22 bases separating them. The germline CDR1 and CDR2 sequences are SGHDT and YYEEEE. The CDR3 spans 17 residues. Here the CDR3 reads CASSSPRGTESYYEQYF. CDR3 in DNA: TGTGCCAGCAGCTCCCCCAGAGGGACGGAGAGTTACTACGAGCAGTACTTC.

V gene TRBV5-1 combines with J gene TRBJ1-3; the D is unclear. The germline gives CDR1 SGHRS, CDR2 YFSETQ. The V gene lost 0 bases and the J gene lost 0 bases, with 10 bases spanning the gap. The CDR3 is 16 residues long. DNA for the CDR3: TGCGCCAGCAGCTTGGCCGGTCCAAGCTCTGGAAACACCATATATTTT. Protein: CASSLAGPSSGNTIYF.

This clonotype was detected a few times. The chain links TRBV5-1 to TRBJ1-4; 8 nucleotides match TRBD1. V was pared by 9 bases and J by 6 bases, with 7 bases of the junction left unmatched. Germline CDR1 and CDR2: SGHRS and YFSETQ. The CDR3 extends over 13 amino acids. CDR3 protein: CAILQGVHEKLFF. The CDR3 DNA reads TGCGCCATCCTACAGGGGGTACATGAAAAACTGTTTTTT.

Ten or more counts support this clonotype. The CDR3 nucleotides are TGTGCCAGCAGTTCCCCCCCCGGATCGGCTTTCTTT. The encoded protein is CASSSPPGSAFF. The chain has TRBV12-3 or TRBV12-4 and TRBJ1-1; D unclear. The CDR3 runs to 12 residues. V was trimmed by 4 bases and J by 11 bases, leaving 14 bases between them.

V gene TRBV7-9 combines with J gene TRBJ2-1; a possible D gene is TRBD1 (6 bases). The germline V and J ends were trimmed by 5 bases and 3 bases, with 17 bases remaining between them. This CDR3 has 16 amino acids. The germline V gene has CDR1 SEHNR and CDR2 FQNEAQ (reference sequence). In DNA form, the CDR3 reads TGTGCCAGCAGCGCTCCGTCGGGACACCACTACAATGAGCAGTTCTTC. The encoded protein is CASSAPSGHHYNEQFF. Full variable domain (rest looked up from reference TRBV7-9 and TRBJ2-1): DTGVSQNPRHKITKRGQNVTFRCDPISEHNRLYWYRQTLGQGPEFLTYFQNEAQLEKSRLLSDRFSAERPKGSFSTLEIQRTEQGDSAMYLCASSAPSGHHYNEQFFGPGTRLTVL.

The gene calls are TRBV7-9 and TRBJ2-2; D may be TRBD2 (6 bases). Trimming left V 2 bases short and J 8 bases short, with 15 bases between. The length of the CDR3 is 15 residues. Per the germline V gene, CDR1 is SEHNR and CDR2 is FQNEAQ (reference sequence). The DNA for the CDR3 is TGTGCCAGCAGCTTACAGGTTCTAGCGCTTGGGGAGCTGTTTTTT. This translates into CASSLQVLALGELFF.

CDR3 loop: CSAREGGAKNIQYF. In DNA, the CDR3 is TGCAGTGCTAGAGAAGGAGGGGCCAAAAACATTCAGTACTTC. The gene calls are TRBV20-1 and TRBJ2-4, with D possibly TRBD2 on 6 matching bases. The CDR3 has 14 residues. V lost 0 bases to trimming and J lost 1 base, with 7 bases between them. The germline V gene encodes CDR1 DFQATT and CDR2 SNEGSKA (reference sequence).

The V call is TRBV7-9, the J call TRBJ2-3, with D possibly being TRBD2 (7 bases). Germline CDR1 reads SEHNR; CDR2 reads FQNEAQ (reference sequence). Trimming left V 7 bases short and J 5 bases short, with 13 bases between. The CDR3 covers 13 residues. CDR3: CASKRGAVDTQYF. The CDR3 DNA reads TGTGCCAGCAAACGGGGGGCGGTAGATACGCAGTATTTT.